Sequencing of this T cell receptor beta chain was carried out in a study of shared clonotypes between healthy human individuals. CDR1 WNHNN and CDR2 SYGVQD come from the germline V gene (reference sequence). The CDR3 contains 14 residues. The V end lost 4 bases, the J end lost 6 bases, and 13 bases lay between the germline ends. At deep level, the assay was performed. Measured with immunoSEQ multiplex PCR; TCRdb has only the in-frame clones, and not every one. The repertoire holds approximately 500,000 clones, with around 79% as singletons. J is TRBJ2-1 and V is TRBV10-1, with D uncertain. What was sequenced was PBMCs. This TCR came from a woman aged 40 to 50 in good health. Some clones in this sample may be carry-over from other donors' samples. CDR3 in DNA: TGCGCCAGCAGTGGGAACCGGGCCATCAATGAGCAGTTCTTC. It specifies CASSGNRAINEQFF.